Shown below are 28 T cell receptor beta chains from a single sample sequenced in a study of Graves' ophthalmopathy and Graves' hyperthyroidism. The authors amplified TCR beta CDR3 regions from RNA transcripts. Investigators did first-round RT-PCR with HTBI primers, then second-round multiplex PCR. MiXCR, run by TCRdb on the multiplex PCR reads, gives a single entry per CDR3 protein. The sample contains some 370,000 distinct CDR3 sequences, about 17% of which appear only once. Sequencing used peripheral blood. The receptor set was obtained from an adult woman with stable Graves' hyperthyroidism.

As for this clonotype: The germline gene is not matched at one end of the junction; a read error may be the cause. The chain is built from TRBV7-2 and TRBJ2-4; perhaps D is TRBD1 or TRBD2 (5 bases each). CDR1 is SGHTA, CDR2 FQGNSA, per germline. There are 16 residues in the CDR3. The CDR3 DNA is TGTGCCAGCCAGTCGGGATTCGGGGCCCCCAAAAACATGCAGTACTTC. This sequence encodes CASQSGFGAPKNMQYF.

This clonotype was observed at least ten times. The chain combines TRBV4-1 with TRBJ2-7; 7 nucleotides agree with TRBD1. Per germline, CDR1 MGHRA and CDR2 YSYEKL. The CDR3 has 14 amino acids. The trim removed 1 base at V and 3 bases at J, leaving 3 bases unmatched. As DNA, the CDR3 is TGCGCCAGCAGCCAAGGCCGACAGGGCTACGAGCAGTACTTC. This encodes CASSQGRQGYEQYF.

In its sample, this clonotype was seen many times. The chain combines TRBV6-2 or TRBV6-3 with TRBJ2-5, with no clear D. The CDR3 has 11 residues. Trimming took 7 bases from V and 4 from J, leaving 7 bases between them. The germline V gene encodes CDR1 MNHEY and CDR2 SVGEGT. Here the CDR3 reads CASTTRETQYF. Written as DNA, the CDR3 is TGTGCCAGCACGACCAGAGAGACCCAGTACTTC.

This sequence joins TRBV12-3 or TRBV12-4 and TRBJ1-1; TRBD1 agrees at 7 bases. The CDR3 covers 16 residues. The V gene end was trimmed by 5 bases and the J gene end by 2 bases; junction bases not matched to a gene: 11. The CDR3 here is CASSHRRQGLNTEAFF. In nucleotides, the CDR3 is TGTGCCAGCAGTCACCGAAGACAGGGATTAAACACTGAAGCTTTCTTT.

This clonotype was observed at least ten times. The V and J genes are TRBV28 and TRBJ2-5; TRBD2 matches 7 bases. J gave up 5 bases and V 3 bases, and 9 bases lay outside the gene matches. Germline V gene data show CDR1 as MDHEN and CDR2 as SYDVKM. CDR3 length: 15 residues. The CDR3 is CASSFLAGADETQYF. DNA of the CDR3: TGTGCCAGCAGTTTTCTCGCGGGAGCGGATGAGACCCAGTACTTC.

As concerns this clonotype: A read error may be the cause here, since a much bigger clone is one base away. The V and J genes are TRBV12-3 or TRBV12-4 and TRBJ2-2, with D unclear. The CDR3 is made up of 14 amino acids. Trimming removed 4 bases at V and 6 bases at J, with 12 bases between. CDR3 nucleotide sequence: TGTGCCAGCAGTTACAAGGTCGACGCCGGGGAGCTGTTTTTT. The encoded protein is CASSYKVDAGELFF.

This clonotype was counted many times. This chain uses TRBV29-1 with TRBJ2-4, with D hard to call. Between the trimmed V and J ends, which lost 7 bases and 1 base, there was a span of 20 bases. Germline CDR1 is SQVTM and CDR2 is ANQGSEA. The CDR3 loop spans 16 amino acids. CDR3 loop: CSAGQGSERAKNIQYF. CDR3 sequence (DNA): TGCAGCGCCGGCCAAGGTTCCGAACGGGCCAAAAACATTCAGTACTTC.

Many counts were recorded for this clonotype. J is TRBJ2-2 and V is TRBV7-2, with TRBD2 matching 10 bases. The length of the CDR3 is 15 residues. The V segment lost 7 bases and the J segment 4 bases; nucleotides outside the gene matches: 6. The germline V gene encodes CDR1 SGHTA and CDR2 FQGNSA. This CDR3 is CASIAGTSVTGELFF. Written as DNA, the CDR3 is TGTGCCAGCATCGCCGGGACTAGCGTCACCGGGGAGCTGTTTTTT.

This chain's CDR3 is CSVARADEAFF. Here the CDR3 DNA reads TGCAGCGTTGCCCGGGCTGATGAAGCTTTCTTT. V and J are TRBV29-1 and TRBJ1-1; no reliable D call. The CDR3 is 11 amino acids. CDR1 SQVTM and CDR2 ANQGSEA come from the germline V gene. Trimming removed 4 bases at V and 7 bases at J, with 10 bases between.

A remark on this clonotype: A clone one base away is much larger, so this may be a read error. The chain carries TRBV20-1 and TRBJ2-7, with 7 bases aligning to TRBD2. Losses at the gene ends were 6 bases for V and 6 bases for J; bases not matched to a gene: 14. Per the germline V gene, CDR1 is DFQATT and CDR2 is SNEGSKA (reference sequence). The CDR3 loop spans 14 amino acids. CDR3 in DNA: TGCAGTGCGACCTCCGGGACTATCCACTCCGAGCAGTACTTC. Residues: CSATSGTIHSEQYF.

This clonotype has at least ten counts. The chain uses TRBV29-1 and TRBJ1-1, with 7 bases fitting TRBD1. The CDR3 has 13 amino acids. CDR1 is SQVTM, CDR2 ANQGSEA, per germline. The J segment lost 0 bases and the V segment lost 4 bases, leaving 2 bases of the junction unmatched. The CDR3 spells CSVGGQLNTEAFF. The CDR3 nucleotides are TGCAGCGTTGGGGGACAGCTGAACACTGAAGCTTTCTTT. Supplemented by reference TRBV29-1 and TRBJ1-1, the full variable domain reads SAVISQKPSRDICQRGTSLTIQCQVDSQVTMMFWYRQQPGQSLTLIATANQGSEATYESGFVIDKFPISRPNLTFSTLTVSNMSPEDSSIYLCSVGGQLNTEAFFGQGTRLTVV.

In this sample, this clonotype turned up many times. J is TRBJ1-5 and V is TRBV12-3 or TRBV12-4; a possible D gene is TRBD1 (5 bases). The ends were cut back, 3 bases at V and 7 bases at J, with 10 bases in the middle. There are 13 residues in the CDR3. The CDR3 reads CASSLGQLQPQHF. CDR3 DNA sequence: TGTGCCAGCAGTTTGGGGCAGCTCCAGCCCCAGCATTTT.

This clonotype was seen repeatedly, ten times or more. The rearrangement links TRBV6-5 to TRBJ1-2; a possible D gene is TRBD1 (5 bases). Trimming took off 3 bases at V and 5 bases at J, with 16 bases between the two ends. Germline V gene sequence: CDR1 MNHEY, CDR2 SVGAGI. The CDR3 covers 15 residues. The CDR3 DNA follows: TGTGCCAGCAGTTATGTCGTCGACAGTCCTTATGGCTACACCTTC. Encoded protein: CASSYVVDSPYGYTF.

This sequence joins TRBV19 and TRBJ1-2; TRBD1 aligns across 7 bases. Germline V gene lookup returns CDR1 LNHDA and CDR2 SQIVND (reference sequence). V lost 5 bases to trimming and J lost 2 bases; unmatched junction nucleotides: 8. This CDR3 contains 15 residues. CDR3 in amino acids: CASSRRDSENYGYTF. CDR3 bases: TGTGCCAGTAGTCGACGGGACAGCGAAAACTATGGCTACACCTTC. Filled out from reference TRBV19 and TRBJ1-2, the complete variable domain reads DGGITQSPKYLFRKEGQNVTLSCEQNLNHDAMYWYRQDPGQGLRLIYYSQIVNDFQKGDIAEGYSVSREKKESFPLTVTSAQKNPTAFYLCASSRRDSENYGYTFGSGTRLTVV.

This clonotype was counted at least ten times. The CDR3 DNA reads TGTGCCACCAGCAGAGATTTTGGGGCCGAATTCTACGAGCAGTACTTC. Its translation is CATSRDFGAEFYEQYF. V usage is TRBV15 and J usage is TRBJ2-7, with D perhaps TRBD1 (5 bases). CDR1 is LNHNV and CDR2 is YYDKDF in the germline V gene (reference sequence). The ends were cut back, 0 bases at V and 3 bases at J, with 15 bases in the middle. This CDR3 has 16 amino acids.

The rearrangement uses TRBV5-5 and TRBJ1-5; D unclear. CDR1 and CDR2 from the germline V gene are SGHKS and YYEKEE (reference sequence). The V and J ends lost 0 bases and 9 bases respectively, with 10 bases between them. The CDR3 has 13 amino acids. CDR3 bases: TGTGCCAGCAGCTTGGAATGGGCCCCGCCCCAGCATTTT. Protein product: CASSLEWAPPQHF.

The CDR3 region is CASSLGSRSEAFF. The CDR3 nucleotides read TGTGCCAGCAGCTTAGGCAGCCGCTCTGAAGCTTTCTTT. The chain joins TRBV7-2 to TRBJ1-1; D is undetermined. CDR1 SGHTA and CDR2 FQGNSA come from the germline V gene. V gave up 1 base and J gave up 6 bases, with 9 bases separating them. CDR3 length: 13 residues.

Ten or more counts support this clonotype. The chain is built from TRBV12-3 or TRBV12-4 and TRBJ1-1; D perhaps matches TRBD1 (6 bases). The V and J ends lost 3 bases and 3 bases respectively, with 11 bases between them. CDR3 size: 14 residues. The chain's CDR3 is CASSFQGRDTEAFF. In DNA, the CDR3 is TGTGCCAGCAGTTTTCAGGGGAGGGACACTGAAGCTTTCTTT.

This clonotype appeared a single time. The chain uses TRBV27 and TRBJ1-5; D remains ambiguous. The V end was cut by 4 bases, the J end by 5 bases, with 9 bases between. CDR1 and CDR2 (germline): MNHEY, SMNVEV (reference sequence). This CDR3 has 13 amino acids. This chain's CDR3 is CASSSVSHQPQHF. The DNA for the CDR3 is TGTGCCAGCAGTTCAGTCAGTCATCAGCCCCAGCATTTT.

The sample holds many counts of this clonotype. This chain uses TRBV28 with TRBJ2-7, with 8 bases identical to TRBD1. V was clipped by 4 bases and J by 6 bases; unmatched bases: 8. The germline gives CDR1 MDHEN, CDR2 SYDVKM. The CDR3 extends over 14 amino acids. CDR3 DNA sequence: TGTGCCAGCAGTTGCCCTGGGACAGGTTGCGAGCAGTACTTC. Amino acid sequence: CASSCPGTGCEQYF.

The DNA for the CDR3 is TGTGCTAGTGGACCCTTCCCGGGACAGGGAGGTCAGCCCCAGCATTTT. Translation: CASGPFPGQGGQPQHF. This chain connects TRBV12-5 to TRBJ1-5, with 9 positions matching TRBD1. This CDR3 is 16 amino acids long. CDR1 and CDR2 (germline): LGHNT, FRNRAP. The J segment lost 6 bases and the V segment lost 6 bases, leaving 12 bases of the junction unmatched. Using reference TRBV12-5 and TRBJ1-5 for the parts outside the CDR3, the full variable domain is DARVTQTPRHKVTEMGQEVTMRCQPILGHNTVFWYRQTMMQGLELLAYFRNRAPLDDSGMPKDRFSAEMPDATLATLKIQPSEPRDSAVYFCASGPFPGQGGQPQHFGDGTRLSIL.

Many counts were recorded for this clonotype. The V call is TRBV4-3, the J call TRBJ2-6; no clear D. In germline, CDR1 is LGHNA, CDR2 YSLEER. Trimming took off 2 bases at V and 0 bases at J, with 8 bases between the two ends. The CDR3 sequence is 16 residues long. CDR3 sequence: CASSQSPLSGANVLTF. For the CDR3, the DNA is TGCGCCAGCAGCCAAAGTCCCCTCTCTGGGGCCAACGTCCTGACTTTC.

The table lists this clonotype with many counts. The chain has TRBV12-3 or TRBV12-4 and TRBJ1-2, with D maybe TRBD1 (5 bases). The CDR3 totals 15 residues. Trimming removed 7 bases from V and 1 base from J, with 16 bases in between. The CDR3 is CASKSGTANNYGYTF. CDR3 nucleotide sequence: TGTGCCAGCAAATCAGGGACGGCAAATAACTATGGCTACACCTTC.

There are many counts of this clonotype. The rearrangement links TRBV7-2 to TRBJ1-1; D perhaps matches TRBD1 (6 bases). CDR1 is SGHTA, CDR2 FQGNSA, per germline. The CDR3 totals 14 residues. Trimming stripped 3 bases from V and 6 bases from J, with 14 bases between. CDR3 nucleotide sequence: TGTGCCAGCAGCTTCGGGGGCGCTTACCCTGAAGCTTTCTTT. Amino acids: CASSFGGAYPEAFF.

The sample holds many counts of this clonotype. This chain links TRBV29-1 with TRBJ1-5; unclear D gene. CDR3 length: 15 amino acids. V was shortened by 4 bases and J by 1 base, with 14 bases between the two germline ends. Germline V CDR1 and CDR2: SQVTM, ANQGSEA. The CDR3 sequence: CSVAIKDGSNQPQHF. The DNA of the CDR3 is TGCAGCGTTGCGATAAAGGATGGGAGCAATCAGCCCCAGCATTTT.

This clonotype showed up many times. The chain employs TRBV6-1 and TRBJ2-7; 12 bases line up with TRBD2. With V trimmed by 0 bases and J by 4 bases, 1 base remained unmatched. This CDR3 region has 15 residues. Germline-derived CDR1 and CDR2 are MNHNS and SASEGT. CDR3 in amino acids: CASSEAGTSGYEQYF. The DNA of the CDR3 is TGTGCCAGCAGTGAAGCCGGGACTAGCGGGTACGAGCAGTACTTC.

This chain uses TRBV30 with TRBJ2-7, with D perhaps matching TRBD1 or TRBD2 (6 bases each). This CDR3 region has 14 residues. From germline, CDR1 is GTSNPN and CDR2 SVGIG (reference sequence). V lost 1 base, J lost 4 bases, and 14 bases lay in between. For the CDR3, the DNA is TGTGCCTGGAGTGCCCGGCGGAGGGGGTACGAGCAGTACTTC. Its translation: CAWSARRRGYEQYF.

At least ten counts were recorded for this clonotype. As DNA, the CDR3 is TGTGCCAGCAGCGTAGGGGTTATGGTCTCGGACACTGAAGCTTTCTTT. Protein: CASSVGVMVSDTEAFF. The chain links TRBV9 to TRBJ1-1, with D hard to call. From germline, CDR1 is SGDLS and CDR2 YYNGEE. Trimming removed 0 bases from V and 3 bases from J, with 15 bases in between. The CDR3 loop spans 16 amino acids.